The rows below give T cell receptor beta chains drawn from one sample of a study of blood T cells in healthy people across ages. TCRdb used MiXCR to reprocess the 5' RACE reads, holding one entry per CDR3 protein. The profile shows hundreds of thousands of distinct CDR3 sequences, 58% of them singletons. The material sequenced was blood. The receptors here all came from a man aged 25-45 years in good health. CDR3s include the opening cysteine and the closing phenylalanine or tryptophan. D genes are given only for firm matches. Clone size is given for some rows only: seen once, a few or many times, or a class if the clone is expanded.

J	length	D	V	size	DNA	CDR3
TRBJ2-2	15	-	TRBV6-1	-	TGTGCCAGCAGTGAGAACCTGGGCGACACCGGGGAGCTGTTTTTT	CASSENLGDTGELFF
TRBJ2-1	12	-	TRBV27	-	TGTGCCAGCAGTTTACAGGGCCTTGAGCAGTTCTTC	CASSLQGLEQFF
TRBJ1-1	14	-	TRBV5-1	-	TGCGCCAGCAGCTCCGGAGGGGAGAACACTGAAGCTTTCTTT	CASSSGGENTEAFF
TRBJ2-7	15	TRBD2	TRBV6-6	-	TGTGCCAGCAGTCGCCCGACTAGCGGAGATTACGAGCAGTACTTC	CASSRPTSGDYEQYF
TRBJ2-3	13	-	TRBV6-4	-	TGTGCCAGCAGTAATAGTACACCGGGTACGCAGTATTTT	CASSNSTPGTQYF
TRBJ2-7	14	-	TRBV6-6	-	TGTGCCACCACGGGGGACAACCGACCCTACGAGCAGTACTTC	CATTGDNRPYEQYF
TRBJ2-7	16	-	TRBV5-1	-	TGCGCCAGCAGCTTGGGATCTGGGACGGTCTCCTACGAGCAGTACTTC	CASSLGSGTVSYEQYF
TRBJ2-5	12	TRBD2	TRBV20-1	few	TGCAGTGCTATACTAGCGGGGCAAGAGCAGTACTTC	CSAILAGQEQYF
TRBJ2-6	14	-	TRBV28	few	TGTGCCAGCAGTCACGACTCTGGGGCCAACGTCCTGACTTTC	CASSHDSGANVLTF
TRBJ2-7	14	-	TRBV7-2	-	TGTGCCAGCAGCAAACTGGGTTCGGCCTACGAGCAGTACTTC	CASSKLGSAYEQYF
TRBJ2-1	16	-	TRBV18	-	TGTGCCAGCTCACCATTTGGCGGGCAAGGGTACAATGAGCAGTTCTTC	CASSPFGGQGYNEQFF
TRBJ2-5	13	-	TRBV20-1	once	TGCAGTGCTAGGGGCGGAACCTACAATGAGCAGTACTTC	CSARGGTYNEQYF
TRBJ2-5	15	-	TRBV15	-	TGTGCCACCAGCAGAGATAGACAAAGGGGAGAGACCCAGTACTTC	CATSRDRQRGETQYF
TRBJ2-1	15	TRBD2	TRBV5-1	few	TGCGCCAGCAGTCCAGGACTAGCGGGATGGGGTGAGCAGTTCTTC	CASSPGLAGWGEQFF
TRBJ2-7	15	TRBD1	TRBV6-5	few	TGTGCCAGCAGTGACGGACAGGGCGACCCGGGGGAGCAGTACTTC	CASSDGQGDPGEQYF
TRBJ1-2	12	-	TRBV29-1	-	TGCAGCGTTGATTCTGGGTATGATGACTACACCTTC	CSVDSGYDDYTF
TRBJ2-3	11	TRBD2	TRBV27	-	TGTGCCACCTGGGAGGGAGATACGCAGTATTTT	CATWEGDTQYF
TRBJ2-5	15	TRBD2	TRBV20-1	-	TGCAGTGCTATTTCAGGGACTAGCGGGGGGAGGGACCAGTACTTC	CSAISGTSGGRDQYF
TRBJ2-3	14	-	TRBV20-1	few	TGCAGTGCTCCCTGGGAGCGGAGCACAGATACGCAGTATTTT	CSAPWERSTDTQYF
TRBJ2-5	14	-	TRBV5-1	-	TGCGCCAGCAGCTATCGGACGGATCCGGTGACCCAGTACTTC	CASSYRTDPVTQYF
TRBJ2-1	15	-	TRBV9	-	TGTGCCAGCAGCGAATCCGCGAGCTCCTACAATGAGCAGTTCTTC	CASSESASSYNEQFF
TRBJ2-3	18	TRBD2	TRBV20-1	-	TGCAGTGCTCGCGGACTAGCGGGGGGAAACCGCGGCACAGATACGCAGTATTTT	CSARGLAGGNRGTDTQYF
TRBJ1-2	15	-	TRBV20-1	-	TGCAGTGCTAGAGCGGCGGGGCTGCAGGACCATGGCTACACCTTC	CSARAAGLQDHGYTF
TRBJ2-1	13	TRBD2	TRBV20-1	-	TGCAGTGCAAGGGGGACTAGCATTAATGAGCAGTTCTTC	CSARGTSINEQFF
TRBJ1-1	17	-	TRBV5-1	-	TGCGCCAGCAGCTTGGATCCCCGGGGATTCTTGAACACTGAAGCTTTCTTT	CASSLDPRGFLNTEAFF
TRBJ2-7	14	-	TRBV7-2	-	TGTGCCAGCAGCTTAGTAAGGGGTAACAATGAGCAGTACTTC	CASSLVRGNNEQYF
TRBJ2-2	17	TRBD2	TRBV12-3/TRBV12-4	-	TGTGCCAGCAGACCACCGGGACTAGCGGGAGACACCGGGGAGCTGTTTTTT	CASRPPGLAGDTGELFF
TRBJ1-4	11	-	TRBV7-9	-	TGTGCCAGCAGGGGTAGTGAAAAACTGTTTTTT	CASRGSEKLFF
TRBJ2-1	15	TRBD2	TRBV5-6	-	TGTGCCAGCAGCTACGGACTAGCGGGAGGAAGGGAGCAGTTCTTC	CASSYGLAGGREQFF
TRBJ1-2	14	TRBD1	TRBV16	-	TGTGCCAGCAGCCCGACAGGGGAGGTCTATGGCTACACCTTC	CASSPTGEVYGYTF
TRBJ1-2	15	-	TRBV7-9	-	TGTGCCAGCAGCTTAGCAGGAGAGGGAATTGATGGCTACACCTTC	CASSLAGEGIDGYTF
TRBJ2-5	13	-	TRBV10-3	few	TGTGCCATCAAGTCGGACAGCAAAGAGACCCAGTACTTC	CAIKSDSKETQYF
TRBJ2-1	12	-	TRBV29-1	many	TGCAGCGTTGTACCAGAGTACAATGAGCAGTTCTTC	CSVVPEYNEQFF
TRBJ2-5	12	-	TRBV4-3	few	TGCGCCAGCAGCCAAGCGGGGAAGGAGCAGTACTTC	CASSQAGKEQYF
TRBJ2-3	15	TRBD2	TRBV20-1	-	TGCAGTGCTAAGCGGGAGCCGGGTCGTGCAGATACGCAGTATTTT	CSAKREPGRADTQYF
TRBJ2-7	14	-	TRBV11-1	-	TGTGCCAGCAGCTCGCTGGACGTATCCTACGAGCAGTACTTC	CASSSLDVSYEQYF
TRBJ2-6	17	-	TRBV7-9	-	TGTGCCAGCAGTCGGAGGGGCTTAGACTCTGAGGCCAACGTCCTGACTTTC	CASSRRGLDSEANVLTF
TRBJ1-1	15	-	TRBV3-1	-	TGTGCCAGCAGCCAAGGATCGGGACAGAACACTGAAGCTTTCTTT	CASSQGSGQNTEAFF
TRBJ2-7	14	-	TRBV9	-	TGTGCCAGCAGCGTAGATTGGAGAACCTACGAGCAGTACTTC	CASSVDWRTYEQYF
TRBJ2-5	16	-	TRBV7-8	-	TGTGCCAGCAGCTTAAGGTTGCAGGCGACGAAGGAGACCCAGTACTTC	CASSLRLQATKETQYF
TRBJ2-5	15	-	TRBV11-2	-	TGTGCCAGCAGCTTAGATCTTGGGGGAGGAGAGACCCAGTACTTC	CASSLDLGGGETQYF
TRBJ1-2	13	-	TRBV5-6	-	TGTGCCAGCAGCTGGACAGCCCGGTCTGGCTACACCTTC	CASSWTARSGYTF
TRBJ1-2	14	TRBD1	TRBV16	few	TGTGCCAGCAGCCCACTGACAGGGGTCGGCGGCTACACCTTC	CASSPLTGVGGYTF
TRBJ2-1	13	TRBD1	TRBV4-1	-	TGCGCCAGCAGCCAGGAAGACAGGGTGAAACTGTTCTTC	CASSQEDRVKLFF
TRBJ2-3	15	TRBD1	TRBV7-8	-	TGTGCCAGCAGCCCTAGACAGGGGCGCACAGATACGCAGTATTTT	CASSPRQGRTDTQYF
TRBJ1-2	12	-	TRBV20-1	-	TGCAGTGCCAACACAGGGACCCATGGCTACACCTTC	CSANTGTHGYTF
TRBJ1-4	15	-	TRBV20-1	-	TGCAGTGCTAGAGATCCGGACGGACTGAAGGAAAAACTGTTTTTT	CSARDPDGLKEKLFF
TRBJ2-7	16	TRBD2	TRBV7-9	-	TGTGCCAGCAGCCCCCCCCCAGCGGGGGGGCCATCCGAGCAGTACTTC	CASSPPPAGGPSEQYF
TRBJ2-5	15	TRBD1	TRBV2	-	TGTGCCAGCACCAATCGAGGGGGCCGAGGGGAGACCCAGTACTTC	CASTNRGGRGETQYF
TRBJ1-6	13	TRBD1	TRBV6-2/TRBV6-3	once	TGTGCCACCGGCGGACAGGGTCTTGGAAGGCTCCACTTT	CATGGQGLGRLHF
TRBJ2-6	15	-	TRBV4-3	few	TGCGCCAGCAGCCCAGGAGACTCTGGGGCCAACGTCCTGACTTTC	CASSPGDSGANVLTF
TRBJ2-5	16	-	TRBV27	-	TGTGCCAGCAGTTTATCCGGGGAAACTCGGAGGGCCACCCAGTACTTC	CASSLSGETRRATQYF
TRBJ2-1	14	TRBD2	TRBV5-1	-	TGCGCCAGCAGCTTGGGCGGGAGGGCCAATGAGCAGTTCTTC	CASSLGGRANEQFF
TRBJ2-3	16	TRBD2	TRBV30	once	TGTGCCTGGAGTCTCCGGACTTGGCGGGAGACAGATACGCAGTATTTT	CAWSLRTWRETDTQYF
TRBJ1-4	15	-	TRBV7-6	-	TGTGCCAGCAGCTTAAACCGGGTCCTTAATGAAAAACTGTTTTTT	CASSLNRVLNEKLFF
TRBJ1-1	11	-	TRBV7-9	-	TGTGCCAGCAGCTTTCTCGGGGAAGCTTTCTTT	CASSFLGEAFF
TRBJ2-2	12	-	TRBV29-1	-	TGCAGCGTTGAGGAGGGAGCCGGGGAGCTGTTTTTT	CSVEEGAGELFF
TRBJ2-5	13	TRBD1	TRBV28	-	TGTGCCAGCAGTGGACAGGGTACGGAGACCCAGTACTTC	CASSGQGTETQYF
TRBJ1-4	15	-	TRBV12-3/TRBV12-4	-	TGTGCCAGCAGCCGTGAGGGGGGGGCTAATGAAAAACTGTTTTTT	CASSREGGANEKLFF
TRBJ2-7	15	-	TRBV7-2	-	TGTGCCAGCAGCTTAGACGGCGCCAGGGCTTACGAGCAGTACTTC	CASSLDGARAYEQYF